These 30 T cell receptor beta chains originate from one sample sequenced in a study of human T cells and chemical hapten exposure. Unfractionated whole blood was the source of the extracted total RNA. MiXCR, run by TCRdb on the 5' RACE reads, gives a single entry per CDR3 protein. The sample comprises approximately 81,000 distinct CDR3 sequences, about 8% of which are singletons, and 2% to 2.5% rests with the top ten. Every receptor here comes from a male donor in good health.

This clonotype showed up just a few times. V is TRBV29-1 and J is TRBJ2-3; 7 bases are a match to TRBD1. The germline gives CDR1 SQVTM, CDR2 ANQGSEA. After removal of 4 bases from V and 0 bases from J, the junction contained 4 bases not matched to a gene. This CDR3 is built from 14 residues. CDR3 sequence reads: CSVGGTASTDTQYF. CDR3 nucleotide sequence: TGCAGCGTTGGAGGGACAGCAAGCACAGATACGCAGTATTTT.

This clonotype was seen only a few times. V and J are TRBV3-1 and TRBJ1-2; no clear D gene. In germline, CDR1 is LGHDT, CDR2 YNNKEL (reference sequence). The ends were cut back, 1 base at V and 0 bases at J, with 9 bases in the middle. CDR3 length: 15 residues. CDR3 nucleotides: TGTGCCAGCAGCCAAGTTCGAGGGACTAACTATGGCTACACCTTC. It yields the protein CASSQVRGTNYGYTF.

This clonotype has ten or more counts. Compared with germline, one end of the junction differs, possibly owing to a read error. The V gene is TRBV20-1, the J gene TRBJ2-1; 9 nucleotides match TRBD1. Germline V gene data show CDR1 as DFQATT and CDR2 as SNEGSKA (reference sequence). The CDR3 runs 12 residues. The CDR3: CSARPTGGLAVF. CDR3 in DNA: TGCAGTGCTAGGCCCACAGGGGGCTTAGCGGTCTTC.

The V and J genes are TRBV7-2 and TRBJ1-1; possible D gene TRBD1, 5 bases. Trimming left V 1 base short and J 5 bases short, with 17 bases between. The CDR3 has 16 amino acids. Germline lookup yields CDR1 SGHTA and CDR2 FQGNSA. The CDR3 bases are TGTGCCAGCAGCTTAGGGTCCCAAGGGGCAGTGACTGAAGCTTTCTTT. Translation gives CASSLGSQGAVTEAFF.

CDR3 coding DNA: TGCGCCAGCAGCTTGGGGACTAGCGGGGCGGGTGAGCAGTTCTTC. Translation: CASSLGTSGAGEQFF. The chain combines TRBV5-1 with TRBJ2-1, with TRBD2 identical over 12 bases. The trim removed 0 bases at V and 9 bases at J, leaving 4 bases unmatched. In germline, CDR1 is SGHRS, CDR2 YFSETQ. The CDR3 contains 15 residues.

At least ten counts were recorded for this clonotype. The CDR3 DNA reads TGTGCCAGCAGTTACAGGGTGTCCACTGAAGCTTTCTTT. Protein product: CASSYRVSTEAFF. J is TRBJ1-1 and V is TRBV12-3 or TRBV12-4; weak D call: TRBD1 (6 bases). V lost 4 bases and J 4 bases, leaving 10 bases between the germline ends. The CDR3 length is 13 residues.

At least ten counts were recorded for this clonotype. The rearrangement uses TRBV12-5 and TRBJ1-1, with 8 positions matching TRBD1. The CDR3 extends over 17 amino acids. V was clipped by 6 bases and J by 2 bases; unmatched bases: 14. CDR1 and CDR2 from the germline V gene are LGHNT and FRNRAP. Here the CDR3 reads CASGFFTGGRTNTEAFF. The DNA for the CDR3 is TGTGCTAGTGGATTCTTTACAGGGGGACGGACAAACACTGAAGCTTTCTTT.

The sample holds a few counts of this clonotype. The rearrangement uses TRBV2 and TRBJ2-5, with 8 bases that match TRBD1. V was clipped by 7 bases and J by 1 base; unmatched bases: 5. Germline V gives CDR1 SNHLY, CDR2 FYNNEI. The CDR3 contains 14 residues. This chain's CDR3 is CASNWDRSQETQYF. CDR3 nucleotide sequence: TGTGCCAGCAATTGGGACAGGAGCCAAGAGACCCAGTACTTC.

Many counts were recorded for this clonotype. J is TRBJ2-3 and V is TRBV18; D unresolved. This CDR3 region has 12 residues. Trimming pared 5 bases from V and 5 bases from J, leaving 8 bases between. Germline V gene sequence: CDR1 KGHSH, CDR2 LQKENI. The CDR3 nucleotides are TGTGCCAGCTCAAGTCTGTTAGATACGCAGTATTTT. Protein: CASSSLLDTQYF.

This clonotype was observed at least ten times. The chain links TRBV15 to TRBJ2-7, with 7 bases fitting TRBD1. CDR1 is LNHNV and CDR2 is YYDKDF in the germline V gene (reference sequence). The V segment lost 4 bases and the J segment 4 bases; nucleotides outside the gene matches: 4. The CDR3 is 13 residues long. CDR3 coding DNA: TGTGCCACCAGCACACAGGGGTGGTACGAGCAGTACTTC. Translation: CATSTQGWYEQYF.

This clonotype was seen repeatedly, ten times or more. The chain uses TRBV18 and TRBJ1-1, with a tentative D call TRBD1 (6 bases). The CDR3 consists of 15 residues. Germline CDR1 and CDR2: KGHSH and LQKENI. V was trimmed by 3 bases and J by 2 bases, leaving 13 bases between them. This chain's CDR3 is CASSPGTRENTEAFF. Written as DNA, the CDR3 is TGTGCCAGCTCACCCGGGACAAGGGAAAACACTGAAGCTTTCTTT.

CDR3 region: CASSLGLAGGGYEQYF. CDR3 nucleotides: TGTGCCAGCAGTCTGGGACTAGCGGGAGGCGGGTACGAGCAGTACTTC. This sequence joins TRBV27 and TRBJ2-7, with 15 bases that match TRBD2. Per the germline V gene, CDR1 is MNHEY and CDR2 is SMNVEV (reference sequence). The CDR3 covers 16 residues. J gave up 4 bases and V 5 bases, and 6 bases lay outside the gene matches.

This clonotype was counted ten times or more. The chain combines TRBV4-2 with TRBJ2-6; 9 nucleotides agree with TRBD2. CDR3 length equals 17 residues. V trimming: 2 bases; J trimming: 2 bases; junction bases outside the gene matches: 4. Germline CDR1 and CDR2: LGHNA and YNFKEQ. This CDR3 is CASSQLAGGPGANVLTF. CDR3 bases: TGTGCCAGCAGCCAACTCGCGGGGGGGCCTGGGGCCAACGTCCTGACTTTC.

On this clonotype itself: One end of the junction does not line up with germline, which may come from a read error. The chain links TRBV7-9 to TRBJ1-5, with D uncertain. Germline CDR1 SEHNR, CDR2 FQNEAQ (reference sequence). The CDR3 is 14 residues long. The CDR3 region has the DNA TGTGCCAGCAGTTTAGGGCCAGTTTATCAGCCCCAGCATTTT. This gives the protein CASSLGPVYQPQHF.

The chain employs TRBV5-1 and TRBJ2-1; TRBD2 agrees at 13 bases. The CDR3 is made up of 14 amino acids. The ends lost 5 bases at V and 6 bases at J; junction bases unmatched: 2. CDR1 SGHRS and CDR2 YFSETQ come from the germline V gene. The CDR3 protein is CASRRTSGSNEQFF. The CDR3 DNA follows: TGCGCCAGCAGACGGACTAGCGGGAGCAATGAGCAGTTCTTC.

The chain joins TRBV27 to TRBJ1-1, with unresolved D. Trimming shortened V by 5 bases and J by 2 bases, and 9 bases separated the two germline ends. Germline assignment: CDR1 MNHEY and CDR2 SMNVEV (reference sequence). The CDR3 spans 13 residues. CDR3: CASSIGPNTEAFF. CDR3 DNA sequence: TGTGCCAGCAGTATTGGACCTAACACTGAAGCTTTCTTT.

This clonotype has a count of ten or more. V is TRBV12-5 and J is TRBJ1-5, with 7 bases that match TRBD1. The CDR3 runs 20 residues. Per germline, CDR1 LGHNT and CDR2 FRNRAP. J was trimmed by 0 bases and V by 0 bases; bases with no gene match: 14. This chain's CDR3 is CASGLVNRDREIDSNQPQHF. The CDR3 nucleotides are TGTGCTAGTGGTTTGGTAAATAGAGACAGGGAAATTGATAGCAATCAGCCCCAGCATTTT.

In this sample, this clonotype turned up a few times. V gene TRBV29-1 combines with J gene TRBJ1-2, with 9 bases matching TRBD1. This CDR3 region has 14 residues. Trimming cost V 5 bases and J 6 bases; bases outside gene matches: 10. Germline CDR1 is SQVTM and CDR2 is ANQGSEA. The CDR3 spells CSVRGTGNWDGYTF. The CDR3 DNA follows: TGCAGCGTTAGGGGGACAGGGAATTGGGATGGCTACACCTTC.

This chain links TRBV21-1 with TRBJ2-5; no DNA check was done on the table's D call, TRBD1. TRBV21-1 is flagged as a pseudogene. This CDR3 region has 17 residues. CDR3 nucleotides: TGTGCCAGCAGCCTGAGAGAGGACAGCGGGCGCCGAGAGACCCAGTACTTC. Translation gives CASSLREDSGRRETQYF.

The V gene is TRBV12-3 or TRBV12-4, the J gene TRBJ2-7; TRBD2 is a possible D gene (7 bases). V shed 9 bases and J shed 0 bases, with 12 bases lying between them. This CDR3 is 13 amino acids long. The CDR3 nucleotides read TGTGCCAGTGGGGGGGACACCTCCTACGAGCAGTACTTC. Protein sequence: CASGGDTSYEQYF.

This clonotype was detected ten times or more. The chain uses TRBV2 and TRBJ1-1; the D gene is possibly TRBD1 (6 bases). The V end lost 5 bases, the J end lost 0 bases, and 16 bases lay between the germline ends. The length of the CDR3 is 16 residues. Germline lookup yields CDR1 SNHLY and CDR2 FYNNEI. The CDR3 DNA reads as TGTGCCAGCAGTTACCCCCGGGGGGGCCTGAACACTGAAGCTTTCTTT. Protein: CASSYPRGGLNTEAFF.

This clonotype was observed at least ten times. The chain employs TRBV10-3 and TRBJ2-7, with 9 bases fitting TRBD1. This CDR3 is 15 amino acids long. In germline, CDR1 is ENHRY, CDR2 SYGVKD. The J segment lost 4 bases and the V segment lost 0 bases, leaving 4 bases of the junction unmatched. The CDR3 nucleotides read TGTGCCATCAGTGAGTCGACAGGGGGTCGGTACGAGCAGTACTTC. Translating gives CAISESTGGRYEQYF.

The chain combines TRBV20-1 with TRBJ2-7; D is ambiguous. Germline lookup yields CDR1 DFQATT and CDR2 SNEGSKA (reference sequence). This CDR3 comprises 14 residues. The V and J ends lost 2 bases and 3 bases respectively, with 14 bases between them. Here the CDR3 reads CSARMDRGVYEQYF. The CDR3 nucleotides are TGCAGTGCTAGAATGGACCGTGGCGTCTACGAGCAGTACTTC.

In this sample, this clonotype turned up many times. The chain is built from TRBV10-3 and TRBJ2-7; the D gene is possibly TRBD1 (5 bases). This CDR3 spans 14 amino acids. Germline lookup yields CDR1 ENHRY and CDR2 SYGVKD. The V end was cut by 3 bases, the J end by 3 bases, with 12 bases between. The CDR3 sequence: CAISDQGPLYEQYF. The CDR3 DNA reads TGTGCCATCAGTGACCAGGGCCCCCTCTACGAGCAGTACTTC.

This clonotype was observed a handful of times. This chain connects TRBV11-3 to TRBJ2-7, with D possibly TRBD1 on 7 matching bases. This CDR3 comprises 14 residues. V lost 0 bases to trimming and J lost 8 bases, with 14 bases between them. Germline V gene data show CDR1 as SGHNT and CDR2 as YENEEA. The CDR3 protein is CASSLERDSSKQYF. The CDR3 DNA is TGTGCCAGCAGCTTAGAGCGGGACAGCTCCAAGCAGTACTTC. Based on the CDR3 plus reference TRBV11-3 and TRBJ2-7, the full variable domain is EAGVVQSPRYKIIEKKQPVAFWCNPISGHNTLYWYLQNLGQGPELLIRYENEEAVDDSQLPKDRFSAERLKGVDSTLKIQPAELGDSAVYLCASSLERDSSKQYFGPGTRLTVT.

This sequence joins TRBV29-1 and TRBJ2-2; D gene uncertain. The CDR3 has 12 residues. The V and J ends lost 4 bases and 5 bases respectively, with 8 bases between them. Germline V gene sequence: CDR1 SQVTM, CDR2 ANQGSEA. The DNA for the CDR3 is TGCAGCGTTGGGACGGCAACCGGGGAGCTGTTTTTT. It codes for CSVGTATGELFF.

This clonotype is termed medium-sized. The genes are TRBV9 and TRBJ2-5, with unresolved D. The germline V and J ends were trimmed by 0 bases and 1 base, with 10 bases remaining between them. Germline V lookup: CDR1 SGDLS, CDR2 YYNGEE. CDR3 length: 15 residues. CDR3 region: CASSVELSSQETQYF. In DNA form, the CDR3 reads TGTGCCAGCAGCGTAGAGTTGTCAAGCCAAGAGACCCAGTACTTC. The whole variable domain, filled in from reference TRBV9 and TRBJ2-5, reads DSGVTQTPKHLITATGQRVTLRCSPRSGDLSVYWYQQSLDQGLQFLIQYYNGEERAKGNILERFSAQQFPDLHSELNLSSLELGDSALYFCASSVELSSQETQYFGPGTRLLVL.

This clonotype was seen a few times. The rearrangement uses TRBV5-5 and TRBJ2-3, with D uncertain. The CDR3 is made up of 15 amino acids. Germline assignment: CDR1 SGHKS and CDR2 YYEKEE (reference sequence). V dropped 0 bases and J dropped 0 bases, with 8 bases sitting between them. The CDR3 bases are TGTGCCAGCAGCTTGGTGGGCAGCAGCACAGATACGCAGTATTTT. The encoded protein is CASSLVGSSTDTQYF.

Only a few counts were recorded for this clonotype. The chain has TRBV5-6 and TRBJ2-7; D perhaps matches TRBD1 (5 bases). CDR1 and CDR2 from the germline V gene are SGHDT and YYEEEE. The V and J ends lost 1 base and 2 bases respectively, with 10 bases between them. CDR3 length equals 14 residues. CDR3: CASSLLTATYEQYF. DNA for the CDR3: TGTGCCAGCAGCTTGCTGACAGCGACCTACGAGCAGTACTTC.

This clonotype has at least ten counts. The chain combines TRBV4-2 with TRBJ1-4; 11 bases are a match to TRBD1. The CDR3 spans 15 residues. In germline, CDR1 is LGHNA, CDR2 YNFKEQ. V was clipped by 4 bases and J by 11 bases; unmatched bases: 9. Here the CDR3 reads CASSRKGQGEGKLFF. For the CDR3, the DNA is TGTGCCAGCAGCCGTAAGGGACAGGGGGAAGGGAAACTGTTTTTT.